These 3 T cell receptor beta chains originate from one sample sequenced in a study of blood T cell repertoires in COVID-19. The data were produced by immunoSEQ multiplex PCR, yet TCRdb's version contains in-frame clones alone and is incomplete. The data hold approximately 250,000 clones, with about 91% observed a single time. What was sequenced was PBMCs or T cells enriched from blood (not recorded which). The source of these receptors is a middle-aged woman with acute COVID-19.

The gene calls are TRBV24-1 and TRBJ2-1; 10 nucleotides line up with TRBD1. The CDR3 is 16 amino acids. The junction had 8 bases not matched to a gene; V was cut back by 3 bases and J by 7 bases. Germline-derived CDR1 and CDR2 are KGHDR and SFDVKD. The CDR3 protein is CATSDPRQGAGNEQFF. For the CDR3, the DNA is TGTGCCACCAGTGATCCCAGACAGGGGGCGGGTAATGAGCAGTTCTTC.

This chain connects TRBV5-1 to TRBJ2-3, with 7 bases aligning to TRBD1. Trimming took 3 bases from V and 5 from J; bases not matched to a gene: 9. The CDR3 extends over 15 amino acids. Germline loops: CDR1 SGHRS, CDR2 YFSETQ. CDR3 coding DNA: TGCGCCAGCAGCTACGGCAAGACAGGGATAGATACGCAGTATTTT. This translates into CASSYGKTGIDTQYF.

The chain links TRBV12-5 to TRBJ1-5, with TRBD1 as a possible D gene (5 bases). This CDR3 spans 16 amino acids. Trimming stripped 0 bases from V and 4 bases from J, with 13 bases between. Germline V gene lookup returns CDR1 LGHNT and CDR2 FRNRAP. The CDR3 region has the DNA TGTGCTAGTGGTTTGGTACTTACAGGACGAAATCAGCCCCAGCATTTT. It specifies CASGLVLTGRNQPQHF.